The entry that follows covers one T cell receptor (beta chain) sequence. Antigen: not known. CD45RO-negative cells were positively selected for CCR7, leaving out terminally differentiated effector memory CD45RA+ cells. This entry is derived from a study of shared clonotypes between healthy human individuals. The study's findings and limits: For sorted subsets, rarefaction showed incomplete sequencing despite large depth.

The CDR3 length is 15 residues. The germline V gene encodes CDR1 MNHEY and CDR2 SMNVEV (reference sequence). Trimming stripped 3 bases from V and 2 bases from J, with 8 bases between. Authors' analysis steps: Filtering of immunoSEQ junctional sequences could not match full-length read filtering. The method was immunoSEQ multiplex PCR; TCRdb's version includes in-frame clones alone and lacks a portion of them. V and J calls and clone size follow that table, whereas D and trimming were derived from the DNA. Of about 2 million clones in the sample, about 95% are singletons; the top ten hold roughly 1%. Sequenced sample: naive CD8+ T cells sorted from blood. J is TRBJ1-6 and V is TRBV27; possibly TRBD1 for D (5 bases). This receptor was taken from a man younger than 35 in good health. CDR3 coding DNA: TGTGCCAGCAGTTTCCAGGGAGCCTATAATTCACCCCTCCACTTT. Its protein product is CASSFQGAYNSPLHF.